This is a list of T cell receptor beta chains from one sample in a study of OX40 agonist ivuxolimab in advanced cancers. Sequencing was performed with immunoSEQ multiplex PCR; in TCRdb, only in-frame clones are kept and a portion is missing. The profile covers roughly 38,000 clones, with roughly four fifths appearing a single time and about 2% taken by the ten largest. The source material was CD4+ or CD8+ T cells sorted from blood, sampled in a trial of the OX40 agonist ivuxolimab. These receptors were collected from an adult with an advanced solid tumor such as melanoma, head and neck, liver or kidney cancer. The CDR3 runs from the conserved cysteine through the conserved F or W. D genes are given only for firm matches. The size field is filled for only some rows; it gives once, few, many or a size class.

size: once
V: TRBV19
D: .
J: TRBJ2-1
DNA: TGTGCCAGTAGTACCCGCCCTCTCTACAATGAGCAGTTCTTC
CDR3: CASSTRPLYNEQFF

size: .
V: TRBV27
D: .
J: TRBJ2-2
DNA: TGTGCCAGCAGTTTTTCGAGCGGGAACACCGGGGAGCTGTTTTTT
CDR3: CASSFSSGNTGELFF

size: few
V: TRBV5-6
D: .
J: TRBJ1-6
DNA: TGTGCCAGCACCCAACGGGGAGGGGCTGGGGATTCACCCCTCCACTTT
CDR3: CASTQRGGAGDSPLHF

size: .
V: TRBV5-5
D: .
J: TRBJ2-2
DNA: TGTGCCAGCAGCTTGGTAGGGACGGTGAACACCGGGGAGCTGTTTTTT
CDR3: CASSLVGTVNTGELFF

size: .
V: TRBV29-1
D: TRBD1
J: TRBJ2-1
DNA: TGCAGCGTTGGGTTCGGGACAGGGATTGACAATGAGCAGTTCTTC
CDR3: CSVGFGTGIDNEQFF

size: .
V: TRBV18
D: .
J: TRBJ2-5
DNA: TGTGCCAGCTCACCACCTAACAGGGAAGAGACCCAGTACTTC
CDR3: CASSPPNREETQYF

size: .
V: TRBV10-3
D: TRBD1
J: TRBJ1-1
DNA: TGTGCCATCAGTGAGTCCAGGGGGCTCTCCAGCACTGAAGCTTTCTTT
CDR3: CAISESRGLSSTEAFF

size: few
V: TRBV9
D: TRBD1
J: TRBJ1-4
DNA: TGTGCCAGCAGCGTAGGACAGGGTACTAATGAAAAACTGTTTTTT
CDR3: CASSVGQGTNEKLFF

size: once
V: TRBV5-6
D: .
J: TRBJ2-2
DNA: TGTGCCAGCAGCTTGGATTATGGCGCCGGGGAGCTGTTTTTT
CDR3: CASSLDYGAGELFF

size: .
V: TRBV28
D: TRBD1
J: TRBJ1-2
DNA: TGTGCCAGCAAGCCACAGGGGGCGATCTATGGCTACACCTTC
CDR3: CASKPQGAIYGYTF

size: .
V: TRBV5-1
D: .
J: TRBJ1-2
DNA: TGCGCCAGCAGCTTGGCCCTAGGGAACTATGGCTACACCTTC
CDR3: CASSLALGNYGYTF

size: .
V: TRBV7-9
D: .
J: TRBJ2-7
DNA: TGTGCCAGCAGCGCGGGACAGCCCCCTGGGGAGCAGTACTTC
CDR3: CASSAGQPPGEQYF

size: .
V: TRBV7-8
D: .
J: TRBJ2-7
DNA: TGTGCCAGCAGCCCCCTCCGTGAGCAGTACTTC
CDR3: CASSPLREQYF

size: .
V: TRBV6-1
D: .
J: TRBJ2-7
DNA: TGTGCCGCCGGGGTGCGGCCCAACTACGAGCAGTACTTC
CDR3: CAAGVRPNYEQYF

size: .
V: TRBV25-1
D: TRBD2
J: TRBJ2-1
DNA: TGTGCCAGCAGCCACGGGGGGGCCCTGGAATACAATGAGCAGTTCTTC
CDR3: CASSHGGALEYNEQFF

size: .
V: TRBV7-9
D: .
J: TRBJ2-7
DNA: TGTGCCAGCAGCCCTCGCGACGAGCAGTACTTC
CDR3: CASSPRDEQYF

size: .
V: TRBV19
D: .
J: TRBJ1-2
DNA: TGTGCCAGTAGTAATCGGCAGGCGCTCTATGGCTACACCTTC
CDR3: CASSNRQALYGYTF

size: .
V: TRBV6-6
D: .
J: TRBJ1-1
DNA: TGTGCCAGCAGTTACGGGGCTATTAACACTGAAGCTTTCTTT
CDR3: CASSYGAINTEAFF

size: .
V: TRBV5-1
D: TRBD1
J: TRBJ2-1
DNA: TGCGCCAGCAGCAAAAGGGGGCAAACCATAGACAATGAGCAGTTCTTC
CDR3: CASSKRGQTIDNEQFF

size: .
V: TRBV7-6
D: .
J: TRBJ2-7
DNA: TGTGCCAGCAGCTTAATATTGTCTGCCGAGCAGTACTTC
CDR3: CASSLILSAEQYF

size: .
V: TRBV6-1
D: .
J: TRBJ1-6
DNA: TGTGCCATAGCTTCCAGAATGGAGATGCCCCTCCACTTT
CDR3: CAIASRMEMPLHF

size: .
V: TRBV30
D: .
J: TRBJ2-5
DNA: TGTGCCTGGAGTCCCTCGGGGTTGGGAGAGACCCAGTACTTC
CDR3: CAWSPSGLGETQYF

size: .
V: TRBV28
D: .
J: TRBJ2-3
DNA: TGTGCCAGCAGTTTTAGGGTTCCAGATACGCAGTATTTT
CDR3: CASSFRVPDTQYF

size: .
V: TRBV4-1
D: TRBD2
J: TRBJ2-5
DNA: TGCGCCAGCAGCCAAGGAGTGGGGGTTGCTAGCGGGATAGAGACCCAGTACTTC
CDR3: CASSQGVGVASGIETQYF

size: few
V: TRBV15
D: .
J: TRBJ1-5
DNA: TGTGCCACCAGCAGGGGTCCTCAATCGGTTGATCAGCCCCAGCATTTT
CDR3: CATSRGPQSVDQPQHF

size: .
V: TRBV27
D: TRBD2
J: TRBJ2-1
DNA: TGTGCCAGCAGGGAACTAGCGGCCCACAATGAGCAGTTCTTC
CDR3: CASRELAAHNEQFF

size: .
V: TRBV28
D: .
J: TRBJ2-7
DNA: TGTGCCAGGACAGCGAGAGTCCTCATACCCAACGAGCAGTACTTC
CDR3: CARTARVLIPNEQYF

size: .
V: TRBV9
D: .
J: TRBJ2-3
DNA: TGTGCCAGCAGCGTAGCTGGAGATACGCAGTATTTT
CDR3: CASSVAGDTQYF

size: .
V: TRBV7-6
D: .
J: TRBJ1-1
DNA: TGTGCCAGCAGCTTAGAAATATCTACTGAAGCTTTCTTT
CDR3: CASSLEISTEAFF

size: .
V: TRBV11-2
D: .
J: TRBJ1-3
DNA: TGTGCCAGCAGCCTAACCTTGGGGACCCACTCTGGAAACACCATATATTTT
CDR3: CASSLTLGTHSGNTIYF

size: .
V: TRBV28
D: .
J: TRBJ1-3
DNA: TGTGCCAGCAATCTAAGGGGGGAGCCTGGAAACACCATATATTTT
CDR3: CASNLRGEPGNTIYF

size: .
V: TRBV9
D: .
J: TRBJ2-5
DNA: TGTGCCAGCAGCGTAAGGTCAGGGCCAGAGGAGACCCAGTACTTC
CDR3: CASSVRSGPEETQYF

size: .
V: TRBV20-1
D: .
J: TRBJ2-2
DNA: TGCAGTGCTAGAGATCGAGGGGAGCTGTTTTTT
CDR3: CSARDRGELFF

size: .
V: TRBV30
D: .
J: TRBJ2-3
DNA: TGTGCCTGGAGTACTGGGGATACGCAGTATTTT
CDR3: CAWSTGDTQYF

size: .
V: TRBV19
D: .
J: TRBJ1-5
DNA: TGTGCCAGTAGTATAGTGGGGGATGGCAATCAGCCCCAGCATTTT
CDR3: CASSIVGDGNQPQHF

size: .
V: TRBV2
D: TRBD2
J: TRBJ2-1
DNA: TGTGCCAGCAGTGACGGACGGGGGGGTGAGCAGTTCTTC
CDR3: CASSDGRGGEQFF

size: .
V: TRBV6-6
D: .
J: TRBJ1-2
DNA: TGTGCCAGCAGTTACTCGGATACAGGGTTAACCTTC
CDR3: CASSYSDTGLTF

size: .
V: TRBV6-6
D: TRBD1
J: TRBJ1-5
DNA: TGTGCCAGCAGCCCCGGACAGGTTGTGGATCAGCCCCAGCATTTT
CDR3: CASSPGQVVDQPQHF

size: .
V: TRBV28
D: .
J: TRBJ2-4
DNA: TGTGCCAGCAGGTCCTCCGGGACACCCAAAAACATTCAGTACTTC
CDR3: CASRSSGTPKNIQYF

size: .
V: TRBV6-5
D: .
J: TRBJ1-4
DNA: TGTGCCAGCAGTTACTCGACGTGGGATTCCTATGAAAAACTGTTTTTT
CDR3: CASSYSTWDSYEKLFF

size: .
V: TRBV7-2
D: .
J: TRBJ2-7
DNA: TGTGCCAGCAGCTTGGGTCCGGCCGTCGAGCAGTACTTC
CDR3: CASSLGPAVEQYF

size: .
V: TRBV15
D: .
J: TRBJ2-7
DNA: TGTGCCACCCGCCGCAGGACTGGGAACGAGCAGTACTTC
CDR3: CATRRRTGNEQYF